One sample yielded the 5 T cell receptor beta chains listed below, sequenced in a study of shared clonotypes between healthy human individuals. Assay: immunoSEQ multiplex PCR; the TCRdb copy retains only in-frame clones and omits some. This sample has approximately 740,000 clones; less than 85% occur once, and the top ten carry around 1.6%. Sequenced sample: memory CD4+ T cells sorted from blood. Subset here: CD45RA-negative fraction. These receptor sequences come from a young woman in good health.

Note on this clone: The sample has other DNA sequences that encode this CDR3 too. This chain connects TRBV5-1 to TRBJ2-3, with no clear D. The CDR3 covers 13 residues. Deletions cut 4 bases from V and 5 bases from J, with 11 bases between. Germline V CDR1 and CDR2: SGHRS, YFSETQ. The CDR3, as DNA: TGCGCCAGCAGCCCGGACGGAAAAGATACGCAGTATTTT. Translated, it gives CASSPDGKDTQYF.

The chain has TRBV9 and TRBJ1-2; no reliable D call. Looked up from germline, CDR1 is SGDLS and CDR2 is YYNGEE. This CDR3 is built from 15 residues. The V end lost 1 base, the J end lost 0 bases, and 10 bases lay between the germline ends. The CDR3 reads CASSVSPEANYGYTF. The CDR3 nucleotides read TGTGCCAGCAGCGTAAGTCCCGAGGCTAACTATGGCTACACCTTC.

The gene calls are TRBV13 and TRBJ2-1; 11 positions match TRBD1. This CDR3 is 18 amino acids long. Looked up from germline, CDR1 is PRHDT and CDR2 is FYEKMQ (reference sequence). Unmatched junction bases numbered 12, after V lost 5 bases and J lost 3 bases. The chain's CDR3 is CASSGGTGGWLVYNEQFF. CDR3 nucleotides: TGTGCCAGCAGCGGCGGGACAGGGGGGTGGTTGGTCTACAATGAGCAGTTCTTC.

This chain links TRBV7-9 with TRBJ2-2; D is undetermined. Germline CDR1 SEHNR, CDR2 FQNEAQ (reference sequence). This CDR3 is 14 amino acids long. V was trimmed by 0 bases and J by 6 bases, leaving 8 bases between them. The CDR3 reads CASSLAQLSGELFF. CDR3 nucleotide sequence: TGTGCCAGCAGCTTAGCGCAACTGTCCGGGGAGCTGTTTTTT.

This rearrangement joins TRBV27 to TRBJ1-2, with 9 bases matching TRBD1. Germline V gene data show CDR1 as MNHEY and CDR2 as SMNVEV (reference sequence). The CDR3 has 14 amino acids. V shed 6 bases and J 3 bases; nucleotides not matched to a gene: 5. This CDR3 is CASSPGTGHYGYTF. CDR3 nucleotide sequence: TGTGCCAGCAGCCCAGGGACAGGGCACTATGGCTACACCTTC.